This passage covers 30 T cell receptor beta chains from one sample sequenced in a study of tissue T cells after allogeneic stem cell transplantation. Specified time point: mouse harvest day 14 after allogeneic transplant. Each mouse received 10^7 T-cell-depleted marrow cells plus 10^6 splenic CD5+ T cells by tail vein. Profiled with immunoSEQ multiplex PCR; TCRdb holds only in-frame clones, not every one. The sample comprises thousands of clones, roughly 38% of which are singletons, and 2.5% to 3.5% rests with the top ten. The material sequenced was skin. These receptors all stem from a female BALB/c mouse given C57BL/6 T cells with graft-versus-host disease after an allogeneic hematopoietic cell transplant.

The table lists this clone with a few counts. Genes and germline come from the mouse. The observed sequence ends 1 residue before the CDR3 terminus, with the missing tail filled in from the germline J gene. The chain recombines TRBV3 with TRBJ2-4, with no clear D. The V gene lost 3 bases and the J gene lost 0 bases, with 7 bases spanning the gap. The CDR3 consists of 14 residues. CDR1 is SNHLY, CDR2 FYNGKV, per germline (reference sequence). CDR3 bases read: TGTGCCAGCAGCTTGAGGGCTAGTCAAAACACCTTGTAC. This translates into CASSLRASQNTLY. The full CDR3 protein is CASSLRASQNTLYF. Looking up the rest from reference TRBV3 and TRBJ2-4 gives the full variable domain: GPKVLQIPSHQIIDMGQMVTLNCDPVSNHLYFYWYKQILGQQMEFLVNFYNGKVMEKSKLFKDQFSVERPDGSYFTLKIQPTALEDSAVYFCASSLRASQNTLYFGAGTRLSVL.

Note on this clone: The listed genes are named as in mouse. The read halts 1 residue ahead of the CDR3 end, with the missing end drawn from the germline J gene. This chain uses TRBV19 with TRBJ1-6, with D possibly matching TRBD1 (5 bases). TRBJ1-6 is an ORF for which the function is uncertain. CDR3 size: 13 residues. V was shortened by 0 bases and J by 7 bases, with 5 bases between the two germline ends. Germline CDR1 and CDR2: FNHDT and SITEND (reference sequence). The CDR3 DNA, read in part, is TGTGCCAGCAGTATAGAGGGGAATTCGCCCCTCTAC. It encodes CASSIEGNSPLY. The full CDR3 protein reads CASSIEGNSPLYF.

This clone rates as medium-sized (0.01 to 0.1%). Gene names are the mouse ones. The sequence runs out 1 residue before the end of the CDR3; the remainder is reconstructed from the germline J gene. V gene TRBV13-3 combines with J gene TRBJ2-1, with 8 bases identical to TRBD1. CDR1 and CDR2 (germline): NNHDY, SYVADS. The V and J ends lost 7 bases and 4 bases, in that order; junction bases with no gene match: 1. CDR3 length: 12 amino acids. The CDR3 is CASRDRYAEQFF. The CDR3 bases that were read are TGTGCCAGCCGGGACAGGTATGCTGAGCAGTTC.

In the case of this clone: Genes and germline come from the mouse. The CDR3 end is not reached by the read, which stops 1 residue before it; the germline J gene fills it in. The chain employs TRBV13-1 and TRBJ2-7, with 11 bases fitting TRBD2. V shed 2 bases, J shed 3 bases, and the junction held 4 bases outside the gene matches. CDR1 and CDR2 from the germline V gene are NSHNY and SYGAGN. This CDR3 contains 15 residues. The CDR3 DNA, read in part, is TGTGCCAGCAGTGAGTCCGGGACTGGGGGCTATGAACAGTAC. Translated, it gives CASSESGTGGYEQY. In full, the CDR3 reads CASSESGTGGYEQYF.

This clone is labeled as medium-sized. Gene and germline names: mouse. CDR3 loop: CASSLWGAGAEQFF. The sequenced part of the CDR3 DNA is TGTGCCAGCAGTCTCTGGGGGGCGGGAGCTGAGCAGTTC. The chain employs TRBV26 and TRBJ2-1, with TRBD2 matching 8 bases. The sequence runs out 1 residue before the end of the CDR3; the remainder is reconstructed from the germline J gene. Germline V gene lookup returns CDR1 KGHPV and CDR2 FQNQEV (reference sequence). Trimming removed 3 bases from V and 7 bases from J; junction bases left unmatched: 5. The CDR3 has 14 residues. The variable domain in full, with the rest retrieved from reference TRBV26 and TRBJ2-1, is NSKVIQTPRYLVKGQGQKAKMRCIPEKGHPVVFWYQQNKNNEFKFLINFQNQEVLQQIDMTEKRFSAECPSNSPCSLEIQSSEAGDSALYLCASSLWGAGAEQFFGPGTRLTVL.

With regard to this clone: Gene names follow the mouse nomenclature. Sequencing ends 1 residue short of the CDR3 end; the germline J gene provides the rest. This chain links TRBV4 with TRBJ2-2, with no clear D. Germline CDR1 and CDR2: LGHDT and YNNKQL (reference sequence). The CDR3 spans 13 residues. The V gene lost 3 bases and the J gene lost 1 base, with 3 bases spanning the gap. The CDR3 bases that were read are TGTGCCAGCAGCTACAGAAACACCGGGCAGCTCTAC. This encodes CASSYRNTGQLY. The entire CDR3 reads CASSYRNTGQLYF.

Turning to this clone: Gene names follow the mouse nomenclature. Coverage ceases 1 residue before the CDR3 finishes, and the germline J gene fills in the end. This chain joins TRBV26 and TRBJ2-3; 10 positions agree with TRBD2. The CDR3 sequence is 14 residues long. Germline CDR1 is KGHPV and CDR2 is FQNQEV (reference sequence). Unmatched junction bases numbered 2, after V lost 5 bases and J lost 3 bases. CDR3 DNA (partial): TGTGCCAGCAGTTGGACTGGGGGCGCAGAAACGCTGTAT. Translating it yields CASSWTGGAETLY. The CDR3 reads in full as CASSWTGGAETLYF.

This clone was detected a few times. Gene names denote mouse genes. This CDR3 reads CASSLDWANTGQLYF. Partial CDR3 DNA: TGTGCCAGCTCTCTAGACTGGGCGAACACCGGGCAGCTCTAC. The V and J genes are TRBV12-2 and TRBJ2-2, with 7 positions matching TRBD2. Coverage ceases 1 residue before the CDR3 finishes, and the germline J gene fills in the end. CDR3 length equals 15 residues. The germline V gene has CDR1 SGHLS and CDR2 HYDKME. After removal of 1 base from V and 2 bases from J, the junction contained 3 bases not matched to a gene. The full variable domain, its missing parts supplied by reference TRBV12-2 and TRBJ2-2, is NSGVVQSPRYIIKGKGERSILKCIPISGHLSVAWYQQTQGQELKFFIQHYDKMERDKGNLPSRFSVQQFDDYHSEMNMSALELEDSAVYFCASSLDWANTGQLYFGEGSKLTVL.

This clone has a handful of counts. Genes here carry mouse names. Read coverage stops 1 residue before the CDR3 terminus; the germline J gene supplies the remainder. The gene calls are TRBV26 and TRBJ1-3, with TRBD1 as a possible D gene (6 bases). This CDR3 is built from 15 residues. V lost 5 bases to trimming and J lost 0 bases, with 11 bases between them. Germline V lookup: CDR1 KGHPV, CDR2 FQNQEV (reference sequence). This CDR3 is CASSLQGNSGNTLYF. The part of the CDR3 DNA that was read is TGTGCCAGCAGTTTACAGGGAAATTCTGGAAATACGCTCTAT.

This clone is medium-sized (0.01 to 0.1%) by share. Gene names and germline match the mouse. The observed sequence ends 1 residue before the CDR3 terminus, with the missing tail filled in from the germline J gene. The sample carries other DNA sequences with the same CDR3. The chain employs TRBV26 and TRBJ1-2; D call uncertain. The germline CDR1 and CDR2 sequences are KGHPV and FQNQEV (reference sequence). Trimming cost V 4 bases and J 0 bases, with 6 bases left between them. The CDR3 contains 13 residues. The CDR3 bases that were read are TGTGCCAGCAGTCCTCAGGCAAACTCCGACTACACC. Translating gives CASSPQANSDYT. The complete CDR3 reads CASSPQANSDYTF.

Concerning this clone itself: The gene names here belong to mouse. The read halts 1 residue ahead of the CDR3 end, with the missing end drawn from the germline J gene. The V call is TRBV26, the J call TRBJ1-4, with D uncertain. CDR3 length equals 13 residues. The germline V gene has CDR1 KGHPV and CDR2 FQNQEV (reference sequence). V shed 6 bases and J shed 4 bases, with 9 bases lying between them. The CDR3 region is CASSLPSNERLFF. Incomplete CDR3 DNA: TGTGCCAGCAGCCTTCCCAGCAACGAAAGATTATTT.

This clone has just a few counts. Gene labels here are mouse ones. The CDR3 extends 1 residue past the end of the read, so its final part is completed from the germline J gene. The rearrangement links TRBV19 to TRBJ1-1; the match to TRBD1 covers 7 bases. The CDR3 has 13 amino acids. Trimming at V came to 4 bases and at J to 4 bases, leaving 4 bases not matched to a gene. Germline values: CDR1 FNHDT, CDR2 SITEND (reference sequence). The CDR3 here is CASSYRGGTEVFF. The sequenced CDR3 bases are TGTGCCAGCAGTTACAGGGGAGGCACAGAAGTCTTC. Full variable domain (outside the CDR3, taken from reference TRBV19 and TRBJ1-1): GGIITQTPKFLIGQEGQKLTLKCQQNFNHDTMYWYRQDSGKGLRLIYYSITENDLQKGDLSEGYDASREKKSSFSLTVTSAQKNEMAVFLCASSYRGGTEVFFGKGTRLTVV.

This clone was observed a few times. The gene names here belong to mouse. The read ends 1 residue before the CDR3 terminus; that terminus is restored from the germline J gene. The rearrangement joins TRBV13-2 to TRBJ1-4; weak D call: TRBD1 (6 bases). Germline CDR1 NNHNN, CDR2 SYGAGS (reference sequence). Deletions cut 2 bases from V and 1 base from J, with 6 bases between. This CDR3 contains 14 residues. CDR3 DNA, as far as it was read: TGTGCCAGCGGTGACAGGGGTTCCAACGAAAGATTATTT. Translating gives CASGDRGSNERLF. The entire CDR3 protein is CASGDRGSNERLFF.

On this clone itself: Genes here carry mouse names. The CDR3 is cut off 1 residue early in the read; its end comes from the germline J gene. This sequence joins TRBV26 and TRBJ2-7; D is uncertain. Per the germline V gene, CDR1 is KGHPV and CDR2 is FQNQEV (reference sequence). V was cut by 6 bases and J by 4 bases, with 7 bases left in between. CDR3 size: 11 residues. CDR3: CASSRNYEQYF. CDR3 DNA (partial): TGTGCCAGCAGCCGGAATTATGAACAGTAC.

Regarding this clone: The gene names here belong to mouse. The CDR3 end falls 1 residue outside the read, so it is completed with the germline J gene. The rearrangement uses TRBV5 and TRBJ2-7; a possible D gene is TRBD2 (6 bases). Per germline, CDR1 LGHNA and CDR2 YNLKQL (reference sequence). The CDR3 sequence is 15 residues long. V dropped 1 base and J dropped 0 bases, with 10 bases sitting between them. The CDR3 sequence: CASSQVLGLSYEQYF. The CDR3 DNA, read in part, is TGTGCCAGCAGCCAAGTGCTGGGGCTCTCCTATGAACAGTAC.

As to this clone: All gene names here are mouse names. The CDR3 extends 1 residue past the end of the read, so its final part is completed from the germline J gene. This sequence joins TRBV13-3 and TRBJ1-1; the D is unclear. The germline CDR1 and CDR2 sequences are NNHDY and SYVADS. CDR3 length: 9 amino acids. V was shortened by 9 bases and J by 0 bases, with 0 bases between the two germline ends. CDR3 bases read: TGTGCCACAAACACAGAAGTCTTC. This codes for CATNTEVF. The CDR3, in full, reads CATNTEVFF.

As for this clone: The gene names given are mouse names. The CDR3 is cut off 1 residue early in the read; its end comes from the germline J gene. The genes are TRBV12-2 and TRBJ2-1; TRBD1 matches at 10 bases. Per the germline V gene, CDR1 is SGHLS and CDR2 is HYDKME. CDR3 length equals 14 residues. V was pared by 2 bases and J by 7 bases, with 4 bases of the junction left unmatched. Here the CDR3 reads CASSHGQGGAEQFF. CDR3 DNA (partial): TGTGCCAGCTCTCACGGACAGGGGGGGGCTGAGCAGTTC.

For this clone: Gene names and germline match the mouse. The CDR3 end lies 1 residue beyond the end of the read and is filled in from the germline J gene. The chain recombines TRBV26 with TRBJ1-6, with D unresolved. TRBJ1-6 is classed as an ORF, of uncertain function. CDR3 size: 14 residues. CDR1 KGHPV and CDR2 FQNQEV come from the germline V gene (reference sequence). The germline V and J ends were trimmed by 6 bases and 3 bases, with 9 bases remaining between them. The chain's CDR3 is CASSRNLYNSPLYF. The covered CDR3 bases are TGTGCCAGCAGCCGAAACCTCTATAATTCGCCCCTCTAC.

Of note for this clone: Gene names and germline refer to mouse. The read is 1 residue too short to cover the CDR3 end, so that end is filled in from the germline J gene. The identical CDR3 is also encoded by other nucleotide sequences in the sample. The chain carries TRBV26 and TRBJ1-4, with D hard to call. The CDR3 runs 14 residues. CDR1 and CDR2 (germline): KGHPV, FQNQEV (reference sequence). Trimming removed 0 bases from V and 5 bases from J, with 7 bases in between. The sequenced CDR3 bases are TGTGCCAGCAGTCTGTCGATATCAAACGAAAGATTATTT. Translating gives CASSLSISNERLF. The CDR3 in its entirety is CASSLSISNERLFF.

Comments on this clone: These gene names are mouse names. The read ends 1 residue early relative to the CDR3; the germline J gene fills the gap. Other DNA variants within this sample encode the same CDR3. V is TRBV26 and J is TRBJ2-4; 10 bases match TRBD2. V shed 6 bases and J 2 bases; nucleotides not matched to a gene: 5. Germline V lookup: CDR1 KGHPV, CDR2 FQNQEV (reference sequence). The CDR3 consists of 15 residues. The CDR3 loop is CASSRDWGVQNTLYF. Incomplete CDR3 DNA: TGTGCCAGCAGCCGCGACTGGGGGGTTCAAAACACCTTGTAC.

Regarding this clone: Any gene name here is a mouse gene name. The CDR3 end falls 1 residue outside the read, so it is completed with the germline J gene. This rearrangement joins TRBV13-3 to TRBJ2-4, with D uncertain. In germline, CDR1 is NNHDY, CDR2 SYVADS. V lost 6 bases and J 1 base, leaving 9 bases between the germline ends. The CDR3 totals 13 residues. The covered CDR3 bases are TGTGCCAGCAAGGAGTGGGGTCAAAACACCTTGTAC. It yields the protein CASKEWGQNTLY. The entire CDR3 sequence reads CASKEWGQNTLYF.

This clone is medium-sized (0.01 to 0.1%) by share. Here the gene names and germline are mouse. The DNA ends 1 residue before the CDR3 does, and the rest of the CDR3 is filled in from the germline J gene. The chain has TRBV26 and TRBJ1-3; tentative D call: TRBD1 (6 bases). Trimming took 6 bases from V and 0 from J, leaving 12 bases between them. The germline CDR1 and CDR2 sequences are KGHPV and FQNQEV (reference sequence). The CDR3 length is 15 residues. This chain's CDR3 is CASRGTRNSGNTLYF. The CDR3 bases that were read are TGTGCCAGCAGGGGGACAAGGAATTCTGGAAATACGCTCTAT.

Judged by abundance, this clone is medium-sized. Genes and germline come from the mouse. Read coverage stops 1 residue before the CDR3 terminus; the germline J gene supplies the remainder. This chain uses TRBV3 with TRBJ1-3; TRBD1 matches 8 bases. The germline V gene has CDR1 SNHLY and CDR2 FYNGKV (reference sequence). The CDR3 has 14 residues. Trimming cost V 4 bases and J 2 bases; bases outside gene matches: 1. The CDR3 sequence: CASSSQGAGNTLYF. The covered CDR3 bases are TGTGCCAGCAGCTCACAGGGGGCTGGAAATACGCTCTAT.

This clone is classed as medium-sized. These gene names are mouse names. The read stops 1 residue short of the end of the CDR3; the missing end is completed from the germline J gene. J is TRBJ1-1 and V is TRBV26; 7 nucleotides match TRBD1. Per germline, CDR1 KGHPV and CDR2 FQNQEV (reference sequence). Trimming took 4 bases from V and 1 from J; bases not matched to a gene: 0. This CDR3 is 13 amino acids long. The part of the CDR3 DNA that was read is TGTGCCAGCAGTCGGACAGGAAACACAGAAGTCTTC. Translated: CASSRTGNTEVF. The full CDR3 sequence reads CASSRTGNTEVFF.

Concerning this clone itself: The gene symbols are mouse symbols. The DNA read from the CDR3 is TGTGCCAGCAGTAAAGCAAACTCCGACTACACC. Its translation is CASSKANSDYT. The full CDR3 reads CASSKANSDYTF. The V gene is TRBV26, the J gene TRBJ1-2, with D unresolved. With the read ending 1 residue before the CDR3 end, the germline J gene is used to fill in that end. The CDR3 has 12 residues. Deletions cut 5 bases from V and 0 bases from J, with 4 bases between. Germline values: CDR1 KGHPV, CDR2 FQNQEV (reference sequence).

Relative to its sample, this clone is medium-sized. Gene names and germline match the mouse. The read finishes 1 residue shy of the CDR3 end, and the germline J gene is used to complete it. This chain joins TRBV4 and TRBJ2-7; 7 bases match TRBD2. Germline lookup yields CDR1 LGHDT and CDR2 YNNKQL (reference sequence). CDR3 size: 15 residues. V was clipped by 5 bases and J by 0 bases; unmatched bases: 7. The CDR3 here is CASSRRWGSSYEQYF. The CDR3 bases that were read are TGTGCCAGCAGCCGCCGCTGGGGGAGCTCCTATGAACAGTAC.

In its sample, this clone ranks as medium-sized (0.01 to 0.1%). Gene and germline names: mouse. The CDR3 is cut off 1 residue early in the read; its end comes from the germline J gene. The genes are TRBV26 and TRBJ1-5; D might be TRBD1 (5 bases). CDR3 length equals 13 residues. Trimming took off 4 bases at V and 1 base at J, with 5 bases between the two ends. The V gene's germline CDR1 is KGHPV and CDR2 FQNQEV (reference sequence). Here the CDR3 reads CASSQGNNQAPLF. The DNA read from the CDR3 is TGTGCCAGCAGTCAGGGGAACAACCAGGCTCCGCTT.

This clone is medium-sized. Mouse gene names and germline throughout. The read terminates 1 residue before the CDR3 end, so the remaining end is supplied by the germline J gene. This sequence joins TRBV26 and TRBJ1-4, with D uncertain. CDR3 size: 14 residues. V lost 4 bases and J lost 7, with 13 bases in between. Germline V gene sequence: CDR1 KGHPV, CDR2 FQNQEV (reference sequence). The CDR3 reads CASSPSMGFERLFF. The part of the CDR3 DNA that was read is TGTGCCAGCAGTCCGTCGATGGGGTTCGAAAGATTATTT. Full variable domain (outside the CDR3, taken from reference TRBV26 and TRBJ1-4): NSKVIQTPRYLVKGQGQKAKMRCIPEKGHPVVFWYQQNKNNEFKFLINFQNQEVLQQIDMTEKRFSAECPSNSPCSLEIQSSEAGDSALYLCASSPSMGFERLFFGHGTKLSVL.

Regarding this clone: Gene names and germline match the mouse. The read is 1 residue too short to cover the CDR3 end, so that end is filled in from the germline J gene. The gene calls are TRBV26 and TRBJ1-4; 7 nucleotides align to TRBD1. The germline V gene encodes CDR1 KGHPV and CDR2 FQNQEV (reference sequence). The V gene end was trimmed by 0 bases and the J gene end by 3 bases; junction bases not matched to a gene: 1. The CDR3 sequence is 15 residues long. The sequenced CDR3 bases are TGTGCCAGCAGTCTGTCAGGGGGCGCCAACGAAAGATTATTT. Protein: CASSLSGGANERLF. The entire CDR3 sequence reads CASSLSGGANERLFF.

As for this clone: Gene and germline names: mouse. From the germline J gene comes the end of the CDR3, since the read stops 1 residue before it. The rearrangement links TRBV26 to TRBJ2-4; no clear D gene. The CDR3 totals 14 residues. Germline assignment: CDR1 KGHPV and CDR2 FQNQEV (reference sequence). V lost 4 bases and J lost 2, with 10 bases in between. The CDR3 loop reads CASSPRQDQNTLYF. Partial CDR3 DNA: TGTGCCAGCAGTCCTCGACAAGATCAAAACACCTTGTAC.